What follows describes a single T cell receptor (beta chain). The antigen remains unidentified. This entry is derived from a study of response to subunit inactivated influenza vaccine. Study observations and caveats: Authors suggested that a seasonal influenza vaccination recruits few new T cells each time.

TCRdb analysed the RT-PCR reads with MiXCR anew, one entry per CDR3 protein. The table shows around 790,000 distinct CDR3 sequences, with around 20% occurring only once. The CDR3 has 13 amino acids. The V and J ends lost 5 bases and 10 bases, in that order; junction bases with no gene match: 8. Germline loops: CDR1 SGHAT, CDR2 FQNNGV. The receptor comes from a man over 45 who received an inactivated influenza vaccine. V gene TRBV11-2 combines with J gene TRBJ2-3; 8 positions agree with TRBD1. The sequencing used PBMCs from blood, collected 5 days after vaccination. The CDR3 DNA follows: TGTGCCAGCAGCCCGGCCCACAGGGGGGCGCAGTATTTT. It yields the protein CASSPAHRGAQYF. The variable domain in full, completed from reference TRBV11-2 and TRBJ2-3, reads EAGVAQSPRYKIIEKRQSVAFWCNPISGHATLYWYQQILGQGPKLLIQFQNNGVVDDSQLPKDRFSAERLKGVDSTLKIQPAKLEDSAVYLCASSPAHRGAQYFGPGTRLTVL.